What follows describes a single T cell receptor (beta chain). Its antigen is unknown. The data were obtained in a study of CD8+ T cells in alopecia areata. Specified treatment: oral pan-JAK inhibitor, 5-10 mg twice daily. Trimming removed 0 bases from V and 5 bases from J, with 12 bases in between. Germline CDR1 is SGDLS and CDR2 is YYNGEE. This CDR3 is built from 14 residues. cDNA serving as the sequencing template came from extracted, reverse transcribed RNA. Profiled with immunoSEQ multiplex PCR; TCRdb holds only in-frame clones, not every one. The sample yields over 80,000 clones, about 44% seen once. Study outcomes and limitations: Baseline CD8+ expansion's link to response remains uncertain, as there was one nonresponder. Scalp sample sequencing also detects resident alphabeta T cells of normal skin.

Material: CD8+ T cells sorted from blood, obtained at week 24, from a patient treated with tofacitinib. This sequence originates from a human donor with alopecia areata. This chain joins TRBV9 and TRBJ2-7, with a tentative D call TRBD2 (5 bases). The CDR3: CASSVGTTGNEQYF. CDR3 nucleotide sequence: TGTGCCAGCAGCGTAGGGACCACGGGAAACGAGCAGTACTTC.